These 22 T cell receptor beta chains originate from one sample sequenced in a study of sequential checkpoint blockade in melanoma. Generated by immunoSEQ multiplex PCR, the TCRdb table keeps only in-frame clones and is missing some. This table has roughly 20,000 clones, roughly two thirds appearing once. The treatment is: randomized to nivolumab then ipilimumab (arm A) or the reverse (arm B). The starting material was CD8+ T cells sorted from blood (inferred from file names), obtained from a patient given nivolumab and ipilimumab in sequence. These receptors originate from a human donor with melanoma.

This chain connects TRBV10-3 to TRBJ2-1, with 10 nucleotides matching TRBD1. The CDR3 has 17 residues. V lost 4 bases and J lost 3; bases outside the gene matches: 9. CDR1 is ENHRY, CDR2 SYGVKD, per germline. CDR3 residues: CAISGGGTGADYNEQFF. The CDR3 coding sequence is TGTGCCATCAGTGGAGGAGGGACAGGGGCCGACTACAATGAGCAGTTCTTC.

This clone was counted between two and nine times. The chain carries TRBV6-9 and TRBJ1-5; TRBD1 aligns across 7 bases. V was clipped by 6 bases and J by 6 bases; unmatched bases: 8. The CDR3 consists of 14 residues. CDR1 is MNHGY, CDR2 SVAAGI, per germline. CDR3 nucleotides: TGTGCCAGCAGCCTCACAGGGGCGGGTCAGCCCCAGCATTTT. Its protein product is CASSLTGAGQPQHF.

This clone is termed medium-sized. V and J are TRBV28 and TRBJ2-2, with 7 bases that match TRBD1. Germline V gene data show CDR1 as MDHEN and CDR2 as SYDVKM. CDR3 length: 17 amino acids. The trim removed 5 bases at V and 2 bases at J, leaving 11 bases unmatched. The CDR3 bases are TGTGCCAGCAGTCGCAACCCCGGGACAGTAAACACCGGGGAGCTGTTTTTT. Translation: CASSRNPGTVNTGELFF.

CDR3 sequence: CASSRSDTSTDTQYF. CDR3 nucleotide sequence: TGTGCCAGCAGCCGGAGTGATACTAGCACAGATACGCAGTATTTT. The chain joins TRBV5-5 to TRBJ2-3; D gene ambiguous. V lost 4 bases and J 0 bases, leaving 12 bases between the germline ends. CDR1 SGHKS and CDR2 YYEKEE come from the germline V gene (reference sequence). The CDR3 has 15 residues.

This clone showed up just a few times. The same CDR3 can be traced to other DNA sequences in this sample. The V gene is TRBV7-2, the J gene TRBJ2-7, with 9 bases that match TRBD1. With 3 bases clipped from V and 2 bases from J, the junction kept 5 bases outside the gene matches. Germline V gene data show CDR1 as SGHTA and CDR2 as FQGNSA. The CDR3 length is 15 residues. This chain's CDR3 is CASSFGTGLTYEQYF. CDR3 nucleotides: TGTGCCAGCAGCTTTGGGACAGGGCTCACCTACGAGCAGTACTTC.

The rearrangement links TRBV2 to TRBJ1-1; D may be TRBD1 (5 bases). The CDR3 totals 15 residues. Trimming pared 4 bases from V and 3 bases from J, leaving 15 bases between. Germline V CDR1 and CDR2: SNHLY, FYNNEI. CDR3: CASSGGQATDTEAFF. The CDR3, as DNA: TGTGCCAGCAGTGGGGGCCAGGCTACGGACACTGAAGCTTTCTTT.

This chain connects TRBV4-3 to TRBJ2-3; tentative D call: TRBD2 (6 bases). Per the germline V gene, CDR1 is LGHNA and CDR2 is YSLEER. CDR3 length equals 18 residues. V was shortened by 0 bases and J by 3 bases, with 19 bases between the two germline ends. CDR3 region: CASSQERVFGGGTDTQYF. The CDR3 DNA sequence: TGCGCCAGCAGCCAAGAGAGGGTCTTTGGGGGAGGTACAGATACGCAGTATTTT.

In this sample, this clone turned up a few times. The chain uses TRBV4-2 and TRBJ2-7, with TRBD2 matching 8 bases. Trimming took 0 bases from V and 4 from J; bases not matched to a gene: 8. The germline V gene has CDR1 LGHNA and CDR2 YNFKEQ. The CDR3 consists of 16 residues. The CDR3: CASSQDRGGARYEQYF. For the CDR3, the DNA is TGTGCCAGCAGCCAAGATCGGGGGGGGGCAAGGTACGAGCAGTACTTC.

V is TRBV15 and J is TRBJ2-1; 12 bases map to TRBD2. The germline V gene encodes CDR1 LNHNV and CDR2 YYDKDF (reference sequence). V shed 0 bases, J shed 3 bases, and the junction held 6 bases outside the gene matches. The CDR3 spans 18 residues. The CDR3 DNA sequence: TGTGCCACCAGCAGAGATCATAGGACTAGCGGGATCTACAATGAGCAGTTCTTC. Its translation is CATSRDHRTSGIYNEQFF.

The sample holds a few counts of this clone. J is TRBJ2-1 and V is TRBV5-5; TRBD2 matches 9 bases. The CDR3 has 15 amino acids. With V trimmed by 2 bases and J by 0 bases, 0 bases remained unmatched. Germline lookup yields CDR1 SGHKS and CDR2 YYEKEE (reference sequence). DNA for the CDR3: TGTGCCAGCAGCTTTAGCGGGAGCTCCTACAATGAGCAGTTCTTC. It is translated as CASSFSGSSYNEQFF. The variable domain in full, with the rest retrieved from reference TRBV5-5 and TRBJ2-1, is DAGVTQSPTHLIKTRGQQVTLRCSPISGHKSVSWYQQVLGQGPQFIFQYYEKEERGRGNFPDRFSARQFPNYSSELNVNALLLGDSALYLCASSFSGSSYNEQFFGPGTRLTVL.

The chain has TRBV5-4 and TRBJ2-5, with D possibly being TRBD2 (7 bases). The CDR3 has 14 amino acids. The germline V and J ends were trimmed by 0 bases and 11 bases, with 17 bases remaining between them. Per germline, CDR1 SGHNT and CDR2 YYREEE (reference sequence). This CDR3 is CASSLVGGGDEQYF. The CDR3 DNA reads as TGTGCCAGCAGCTTGGTGGGGGGGGGCGATGAGCAGTACTTC.

The chain recombines TRBV10-2 with TRBJ1-6; D is unresolved. The CDR3 contains 13 residues. Germline V gene data show CDR1 as WSHSY and CDR2 as SAAADI. Between the trimmed V and J ends, which lost 5 bases and 8 bases, there was a span of 10 bases. The CDR3 spells CASSRSRDSPLHF. CDR3 nucleotides: TGCGCCAGCAGTCGGTCCCGGGATTCACCCCTCCACTTT.

The chain links TRBV11-2 to TRBJ1-5; D gene unclear. V lost 3 bases, J lost 0 bases, and 3 bases lay in between. Germline V gene sequence: CDR1 SGHAT, CDR2 FQNNGV. CDR3 length: 13 residues. The CDR3 coding sequence is TGTGCCAGCAGCTTCAATAGCAATCAGCCCCAGCATTTT. It specifies CASSFNSNQPQHF.

The chain joins TRBV27 to TRBJ2-1, with 9 nucleotides matching TRBD2. From germline, CDR1 is MNHEY and CDR2 SMNVEV (reference sequence). This CDR3 comprises 15 residues. V shed 5 bases and J 0 bases; nucleotides not matched to a gene: 2. CDR3 amino acids: CASSAGGSSYNEQFF. As DNA, the CDR3 is TGTGCCAGCAGTGCGGGGGGGAGCTCCTACAATGAGCAGTTCTTC.

J is TRBJ2-7 and V is TRBV18, with TRBD1 identical over 7 bases. V was pared by 8 bases and J by 2 bases, with 12 bases of the junction left unmatched. CDR3 length equals 15 residues. The V gene's germline CDR1 is KGHSH and CDR2 LQKENI. Here the CDR3 DNA reads TGTGCCAGCCAAAAAAGGGACAGCCCTACCTACGAGCAGTACTTC. This translates into CASQKRDSPTYEQYF.

Regarding this clone: This same CDR3 is encoded by further DNA sequences in the sample. The chain carries TRBV27 and TRBJ1-2; D remains unclear. V was clipped by 6 bases and J by 3 bases, with 8 bases between them. The CDR3 extends over 12 amino acids. CDR1 is MNHEY, CDR2 SMNVEV, per germline (reference sequence). The CDR3, as DNA: TGTGCCAGCAGAGGCGGTTACTATGGCTACACCTTC. Encoded protein: CASRGGYYGYTF.

CDR3 nucleotide sequence: TGTGCCAGCAGCGCCTTTGGGACAGCGAACACTGAAGCTTTCTTT. It specifies CASSAFGTANTEAFF. This chain connects TRBV9 to TRBJ1-1; 7 bases line up with TRBD1. Germline assignment: CDR1 SGDLS and CDR2 YYNGEE. There are 15 residues in the CDR3. J lost 1 base, V lost 3 bases, and 6 bases had no gene match.

The J gene is TRBJ2-1, the V gene TRBV15; possible D gene TRBD2, 6 bases. The length of the CDR3 is 16 residues. CDR1 is LNHNV, CDR2 YYDKDF, per germline (reference sequence). Trimming took off 6 bases at V and 0 bases at J, with 15 bases between the two ends. The CDR3 bases are TGTGCCACCAGGCCCCTGGACGGGAGCTCCTACAATGAGCAGTTCTTC. Residues: CATRPLDGSSYNEQFF.

The chain joins TRBV29-1 to TRBJ2-1; the D gene is possibly TRBD2 (6 bases). Between the trimmed V and J ends, which lost 4 bases and 2 bases, there was a span of 12 bases. Per germline, CDR1 SQVTM and CDR2 ANQGSEA. The CDR3 spans 14 residues. The DNA of the CDR3 is TGCAGCGTTGCGGGGGTCCTACCCTACAATGAGCAGTTCTTC. Translated: CSVAGVLPYNEQFF.

The chain has TRBV2 and TRBJ2-6, with D uncertain. The CDR3 sequence is 16 residues long. Germline V gives CDR1 SNHLY, CDR2 FYNNEI. The V end was cut by 0 bases, the J end by 5 bases, with 11 bases between. The CDR3 DNA reads as TGTGCCAGCAGTGAAGCGTTCCTATCCCGGGCCAACGTCCTGACTTTC. Protein product: CASSEAFLSRANVLTF.

The V gene is TRBV10-3, the J gene TRBJ1-1, with D unclear. Trimming took off 3 bases at V and 4 bases at J, with 12 bases between the two ends. CDR3 length equals 14 residues. Germline loops: CDR1 ENHRY, CDR2 SYGVKD. CDR3 amino acids: CAISDLAPSTEAFF. CDR3 coding DNA: TGTGCCATCAGTGATCTTGCCCCGAGCACTGAAGCTTTCTTT.

The J gene is TRBJ2-3, the V gene TRBV28; a possible D gene is TRBD2 (5 bases). Trimming shortened V by 7 bases and J by 10 bases, and 15 bases separated the two germline ends. CDR1 is MDHEN, CDR2 SYDVKM, per germline. The CDR3 length is 12 residues. The CDR3 reads CASTGVRGAQYF. DNA of the CDR3: TGTGCCAGCACGGGCGTTCGGGGAGCGCAGTATTTT.